The 10 T cell receptor beta chains reported below all come from one sample, sequenced in a study of vaccination and CD4 T cells after COVID-19. The treatment is: roughly 10-day PBMC culture with coronavirus spike peptide pools or control peptides (ViraFEST assay). One should note that the unexposed donor's CD4+ T cells were collected before the COVID-19 pandemic (2011-2018). Researchers used the Oncomine TCR Beta short-read assay to sequence DNA from cultured CD4+ T cells. One entry per CDR3 protein, called by TCRdb with MiXCR from the PCR reads. The table records fewer than 8,500 distinct CDR3 sequences, roughly 40% of them present only once. The antigens for these receptors are not known. The sequenced sample was CD4+ T cells from blood, cultured in vitro. Every receptor here comes from a human donor in good health.

The chain is built from TRBV29-1 and TRBJ1-1; D not resolved. The germline V gene has CDR1 SQVTM and CDR2 ANQGSEA. This CDR3 is 15 amino acids long. V lost 7 bases and J 8 bases, leaving 26 bases between the germline ends. The CDR3 DNA reads as TGCAGCGGCCTCTCGCCATCTTTTGCGGGTAGGGAAGCTTTCTTT. Translated: CSGLSPSFAGREAFF.

The V and J genes are TRBV6-5 and TRBJ2-7, with 10 bases identical to TRBD1. CDR3 size: 15 residues. Germline V CDR1 and CDR2: MNHEY, SVGAGI. The V and J ends lost 2 bases and 2 bases, in that order; junction bases with no gene match: 3. CDR3 amino acids: CASSYGTGVPYEQYF. In DNA form, the CDR3 reads TGTGCCAGCAGTTACGGGACAGGGGTTCCCTACGAGCAGTACTTC.

The V and J genes are TRBV15 and TRBJ2-5; 11 nucleotides match TRBD1. CDR1 and CDR2 from the germline V gene are LNHNV and YYDKDF (reference sequence). Trimming removed 0 bases from V and 4 bases from J; junction bases left unmatched: 1. This CDR3 has 15 residues. CDR3 nucleotide sequence: TGTGCCACCAGCAGAGAGGGACAGGGGGTAGAGACCCAGTACTTC. Protein: CATSREGQGVETQYF.

The chain uses TRBV15 and TRBJ2-5; tentative D call: TRBD2 (6 bases). The CDR3 extends over 13 amino acids. Germline V lookup: CDR1 LNHNV, CDR2 YYDKDF (reference sequence). The V end lost 8 bases, the J end lost 1 base, and 11 bases lay between the germline ends. CDR3 in amino acids: CATEPGGQETQYF. The CDR3 nucleotides are TGTGCCACCGAACCCGGGGGCCAAGAGACCCAGTACTTC.

This clonotype turned up a few times. The J gene is TRBJ2-3, the V gene TRBV7-8, with D unclear. Between the trimmed V and J ends, which lost 0 bases and 1 base, there was a span of 11 bases. Germline CDR1 is SGHVS and CDR2 is FQNEAQ. CDR3 length: 16 amino acids. CDR3 DNA sequence: TGTGCCAGCAGCTTAGCGGCGGAGTCTCGCACAGATACGCAGTATTTT. This codes for CASSLAAESRTDTQYF.

This chain connects TRBV6-1 to TRBJ2-5; D uncertain. This CDR3 is built from 15 residues. Between the trimmed V and J ends, which lost 2 bases and 2 bases, there was a span of 12 bases. Germline V gene sequence: CDR1 MNHNS, CDR2 SASEGT. CDR3 bases: TGTGCCAGCAGTGAACTGGGCAGAGGACAAGAGACCCAGTACTTC. Translated: CASSELGRGQETQYF.

The V gene is TRBV9, the J gene TRBJ2-3; 11 nucleotides line up with TRBD1. Germline V gene lookup returns CDR1 SGDLS and CDR2 YYNGEE. V was clipped by 4 bases and J by 4 bases; unmatched bases: 8. The CDR3 has 16 amino acids. This CDR3 reads CASSPWTGGLPDTQYF. The CDR3 DNA reads as TGTGCCAGCAGCCCATGGACAGGGGGCCTTCCAGATACGCAGTATTTT.

This chain links TRBV6-1 with TRBJ1-2, with a weak D call TRBD1 (6 bases). Trimming cost V 2 bases and J 5 bases, with 9 bases left between them. The CDR3 covers 13 residues. The germline CDR1 and CDR2 sequences are MNHNS and SASEGT. CDR3 in amino acids: CASSERTGYGYTF. The CDR3 DNA reads as TGTGCCAGCAGTGAAAGAACAGGGTATGGCTACACCTTC.

The chain has TRBV11-2 and TRBJ1-1, with D hard to call. The CDR3 totals 15 residues. The V end lost 2 bases, the J end lost 1 base, and 11 bases lay between the germline ends. Germline CDR1 is SGHAT and CDR2 is FQNNGV. The CDR3, as DNA: TGTGCCAGCAGCTTAAGTTCGGCGGGGAACACTGAAGCTTTCTTT. Its protein product is CASSLSSAGNTEAFF.

This clonotype was detected a few times. The chain uses TRBV20-1 and TRBJ2-3; 8 bases align to TRBD2. The CDR3 sequence is 15 residues long. J was trimmed by 5 bases and V by 5 bases; bases with no gene match: 12. The germline gives CDR1 DFQATT, CDR2 SNEGSKA (reference sequence). This CDR3 is CSASTTSELLDTQYF. CDR3 bases: TGCAGTGCTTCTACGACTAGCGAATTGCTAGATACGCAGTATTTT.